This note documents a single T cell receptor beta chain sequence. Its antigen is as yet unknown. Following RNA extraction, reverse transcription yielded cDNA that acted as the sequencing template. Data came from immunoSEQ multiplex PCR; TCRdb stores just in-frame clones and leaves some out. The sample has 150,000 or so clones, roughly 50% seen once. This sample was taken from a study of CD8+ T cells in alopecia areata. Overall study findings and caveats: Normal skin contains resident alphabeta T cells, and these are also sequenced in scalp samples. Shared TCR sequences were less clear between patients than in mice, possibly partly from HLA diversity.

The CDR3 sequence is 14 residues long. Germline CDR1 reads LNHNV; CDR2 reads YYDKDF (reference sequence). V dropped 2 bases and J dropped 4 bases, with 11 bases sitting between them. This chain joins TRBV15 and TRBJ2-5, with a possible D match to TRBD1 (6 bases). The sample comprised CD4+ T cells sorted from blood. The sequence came from a human donor in good health. In DNA form, the CDR3 reads TGTGCCACCAGCAGACAGGGGAACGGAGAGACCCAGTACTTC. This gives the protein CATSRQGNGETQYF.